This T cell receptor (beta chain) was captured in a study of regulatory T cells in long-lasting Graves disease. As for time point: newly diagnosed GD, antithyroid drugs for less than 3 months. The TCR library was prepared using RNA isolated from PBMCs. Graves' disease diagnosis followed American Thyroid Association guidelines. According to the study, TCR beta libraries were built with iRepertoire HTBI primers and CDR3-region Arm-PCR. In TCRdb, the multiplex PCR reads were re-called with MiXCR into one record per CDR3 protein. This table holds 350,000 to 500,000 distinct CDR3 sequences, less than 20% found once. Findings and limits, study-wide: Patients with persistent disease showed a bias toward TRBV28, TRBJ1-2 and TRBJ2-5.

With regard to this clonotype: The antigen is unknown.

The V segment lost 9 bases and the J segment 7 bases; nucleotides outside the gene matches: 15. CDR3 length: 15 amino acids. The germline V gene encodes CDR1 SEHNR and CDR2 FQNEAQ (reference sequence). These records were also assigned to another study, of T cells in Graves' hyperthyroidism and ophthalmopathy. That study adds: A first-round RT-PCR of the TCR CDR3 used the HTBI primer set.

The chain joins TRBV7-9 to TRBJ2-7; the match to TRBD2 covers 10 bases. This receptor was obtained from a woman aged 18 to 35 with Graves disease. Sequencing was performed on peripheral blood mononuclear cells (PBMCs), taken at new diagnosis, from a patient treated with antithyroid drugs. CDR3 in DNA: TGTGCCAGTAGTTCCGGGACTAGCGACTACAATGAGCAGTACTTC. Translation gives CASSSGTSDYNEQYF.